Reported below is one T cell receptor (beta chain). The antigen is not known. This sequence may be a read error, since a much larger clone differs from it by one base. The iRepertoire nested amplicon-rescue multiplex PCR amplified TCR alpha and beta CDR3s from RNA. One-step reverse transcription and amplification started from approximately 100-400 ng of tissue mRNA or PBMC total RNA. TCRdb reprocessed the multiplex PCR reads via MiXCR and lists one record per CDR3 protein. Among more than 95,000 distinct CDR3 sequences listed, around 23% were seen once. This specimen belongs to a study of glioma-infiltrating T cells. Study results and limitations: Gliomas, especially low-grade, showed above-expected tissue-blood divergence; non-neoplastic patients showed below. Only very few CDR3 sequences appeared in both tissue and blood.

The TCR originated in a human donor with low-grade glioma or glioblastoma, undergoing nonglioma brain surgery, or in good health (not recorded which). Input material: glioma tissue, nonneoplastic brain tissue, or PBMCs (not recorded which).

As DNA, the CDR3 is TGTGCCAGCGGCCCCCCGGGGTCCAGGAACACTGAAGCTTTCTTT. This translates into CASGPPGSRNTEAFF. The chain is built from TRBV13 and TRBJ1-1, with D unresolved. This CDR3 has 15 amino acids. Germline assignment: CDR1 PRHDT and CDR2 FYEKMQ (reference sequence). V gave up 8 bases and J gave up 1 base, with 17 bases separating them.